The sequence of this TCR beta chain was determined in a study of blood T cell repertoires in COVID-19. Across the whole study: The analysed material was cDNA or gDNA that came from T cells, B-cell-depleted T cells, or PBMCs.

TCRdb keeps only in-frame clones here, not all; method: immunoSEQ multiplex PCR. The table includes 150,000 to 200,000 clones, around 80% detected once. Germline V gives CDR1 SQVTM, CDR2 ANQGSEA. V was pared by 4 bases and J by 3 bases, with 13 bases between. The length of the CDR3 is 14 residues. Participant ages covered roughly 18 to 90 years across about 22 US areas. Either two negative PCRs, clearance, or symptom resolution qualified Cohort 3 donors as recovered. Source material: PBMCs or T cells enriched from blood (not recorded which). This receptor was obtained from a woman aged 55-70 years who had recovered from COVID-19. The chain combines TRBV29-1 with TRBJ2-1; D may be TRBD2 (6 bases). The CDR3 nucleotides are TGCAGCGTTGGGTTAGCGGACCTCTACAATGAGCAGTTCTTC. Encoded protein: CSVGLADLYNEQFF.